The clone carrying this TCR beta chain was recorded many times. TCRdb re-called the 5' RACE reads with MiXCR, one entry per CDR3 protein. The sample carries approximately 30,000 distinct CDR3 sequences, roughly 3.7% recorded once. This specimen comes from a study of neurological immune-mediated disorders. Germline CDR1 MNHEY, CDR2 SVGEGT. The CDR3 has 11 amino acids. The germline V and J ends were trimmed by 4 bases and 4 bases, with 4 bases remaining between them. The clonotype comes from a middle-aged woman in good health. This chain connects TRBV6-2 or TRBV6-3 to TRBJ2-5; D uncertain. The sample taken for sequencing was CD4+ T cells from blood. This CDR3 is CASSSGETQYF. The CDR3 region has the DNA TGTGCCAGCAGTTCAGGAGAGACCCAGTACTTC.